A single sample gave rise to the 4 T cell receptor beta chains below, sequenced in a study of blood T cell repertoires in COVID-19. The data were produced by immunoSEQ multiplex PCR, yet TCRdb's version contains in-frame clones alone and is incomplete. The table includes over 140,000 clones, about 75% detected once. The sequencing input was PBMCs or T cells enriched from blood (not recorded which). The receptor source for this set is a woman in her 50s who had recovered from COVID-19.

This clone was seen just once. The chain is built from TRBV30 and TRBJ1-2; 8 positions match TRBD1. Germline V gene data show CDR1 as GTSNPN and CDR2 as SVGIG (reference sequence). V trimming: 7 bases; J trimming: 5 bases; junction bases outside the gene matches: 9. The CDR3 length is 13 residues. CDR3 sequence (DNA): TGTGCCTCAAGTCGAGACAGGGGTTATGGCTACACCTTC. It yields the protein CASSRDRGYGYTF.

A single count supports this clone. V usage is TRBV24-1 and J usage is TRBJ1-5, with D possibly TRBD1 on 6 matching bases. The germline V gene has CDR1 KGHDR and CDR2 SFDVKD. V dropped 6 bases and J dropped 2 bases, with 13 bases sitting between them. There are 15 residues in the CDR3. CDR3 in DNA: TGTGCCACCAGTCCCGGGAGGGGGGGCAATCAGCCCCAGCATTTT. Encoded protein: CATSPGRGGNQPQHF.

In nucleotides, the CDR3 is TGTGCCAGTTTGGGGGCAGAGGGGCTGTTTTTT. Translated, it gives CASLGAEGLFF. The genes are TRBV7-9 and TRBJ1-4; weak D call: TRBD1 (6 bases). V was clipped by 9 bases and J by 14 bases, with 16 bases between them. CDR3 length: 11 residues. The V gene's germline CDR1 is SEHNR and CDR2 FQNEAQ (reference sequence).

CDR3 region: CASSLAEANYGYTF. CDR3 DNA sequence: TGTGCCAGCAGCTTAGCAGAGGCTAACTATGGCTACACCTTC. The rearrangement joins TRBV11-2 to TRBJ1-2; no clear D gene. In germline, CDR1 is SGHAT, CDR2 FQNNGV. V lost 1 base and J lost 0, with 6 bases in between. This CDR3 is 14 amino acids long.